The 29 T cell receptor beta chains listed next were all sequenced from one sample in a study of T cells in Graves' hyperthyroidism and ophthalmopathy. Amplified regions were TCR beta CDR3 sequences from RNA transcripts. The TCR CDR3 was amplified in a first-round RT-PCR using the HTBI primer set. Via MiXCR, TCRdb re-called the multiplex PCR reads, giving one row per CDR3 protein. The data contain approximately 640,000 distinct CDR3 sequences, 15% to 20% of them singletons. The sample consisted of blood. The receptors originated from a man in his forties or fifties with Graves' hyperthyroidism.

The rearrangement joins TRBV28 to TRBJ2-5; possible D gene TRBD1, 6 bases. Germline V CDR1 and CDR2: MDHEN, SYDVKM. V lost 4 bases to trimming and J lost 1 base, with 13 bases between them. The CDR3 spans 15 residues. The CDR3 reads CASSSRQESQETQYF. The CDR3 bases are TGTGCCAGCAGTTCACGACAGGAAAGCCAAGAGACCCAGTACTTC.

The chain links TRBV19 to TRBJ2-7; tentative D call: TRBD2 (5 bases). The V and J ends lost 5 bases and 7 bases respectively, with 15 bases between them. CDR3 size: 13 residues. Germline CDR1 LNHDA, CDR2 SQIVND (reference sequence). Written as DNA, the CDR3 is TGTGCCAGTAGTTCCCGGACTCCGGGGGAGCAGTACTTC. Translating it yields CASSSRTPGEQYF.

Many counts were recorded for this clonotype. The CDR3 coding sequence is TGTGCCAGCAGCCAACGAGCACTCTCTGGAAACACCATATATTTT. The encoded protein is CASSQRALSGNTIYF. The rearrangement uses TRBV16 and TRBJ1-3, with D hard to call. The germline V and J ends were trimmed by 2 bases and 0 bases, with 8 bases remaining between them. The CDR3 is 15 amino acids. Germline V gene lookup returns CDR1 KGHSY and CDR2 FQNENV. The full variable domain, with the rest looked up from reference TRBV16 and TRBJ1-3, is GEEVAQTPKHLVRGEGQKAKLYCAPIKGHSYVFWYQQVLKNEFKFLISFQNENVFDETGMPKERFSAKCLPNSPCSLEIQATKLEDSAVYFCASSQRALSGNTIYFGEGSWLTVV.

There are a few counts of this clonotype. The chain carries TRBV12-3 or TRBV12-4 and TRBJ1-1; 7 bases agree with TRBD1. This CDR3 is built from 13 residues. Trimming took 6 bases from V and 6 from J; bases not matched to a gene: 7. The CDR3: CASSPTGLAEAFF. CDR3 in DNA: TGTGCCAGCAGCCCGACAGGGTTGGCTGAAGCTTTCTTT.

This clonotype was recorded at least ten times. V usage is TRBV15 and J usage is TRBJ2-5; D uncertain. The V and J ends lost 0 bases and 5 bases respectively, with 10 bases between them. CDR3 length: 14 amino acids. Germline CDR1 is LNHNV and CDR2 is YYDKDF (reference sequence). The CDR3 sequence is CATSRETYGETQYF. The CDR3 DNA sequence: TGTGCCACCAGCAGAGAGACCTACGGGGAGACCCAGTACTTC.

This clonotype was detected ten times or more. The V gene is TRBV2, the J gene TRBJ1-1; 7 nucleotides match TRBD1. Germline values: CDR1 SNHLY, CDR2 FYNNEI. CDR3 size: 15 residues. Losses at the gene ends were 1 base for V and 0 bases for J; bases not matched to a gene: 2. The CDR3 spells CASSEVDRLNTEAFF. The CDR3 DNA follows: TGTGCCAGCAGTGAAGTGGACAGGCTGAACACTGAAGCTTTCTTT.

The chain's CDR3 is CASSQPTANTGELFF. The CDR3 nucleotides read TGTGCCAGCAGCCAACCTACCGCGAACACCGGGGAGCTGTTTTTT. The chain combines TRBV10-3 with TRBJ2-2, with D uncertain. Germline assignment: CDR1 ENHRY and CDR2 SYGVKD. There are 15 residues in the CDR3. Trimming shortened V by 10 bases and J by 0 bases, and 15 bases separated the two germline ends.

This clonotype has ten or more counts. This chain connects TRBV20-1 to TRBJ1-1; the D gene is possibly TRBD1 (5 bases). Germline loops: CDR1 DFQATT, CDR2 SNEGSKA (reference sequence). The CDR3 covers 16 residues. Trimming removed 1 base at V and 4 bases at J, with 19 bases between. The CDR3 nucleotides read TGCAGTGCTAGAGGAGTTGGGGACCGGATTGGCACTGAAGCTTTCTTT. This translates into CSARGVGDRIGTEAFF.

The V call is TRBV28, the J call TRBJ1-3, with 7 bases matching TRBD1. Germline lookup yields CDR1 MDHEN and CDR2 SYDVKM. The CDR3 is 15 residues long. The trim removed 3 bases at V and 8 bases at J, leaving 10 bases unmatched. CDR3 amino acids: CASSFYVRGVDTIYF. The CDR3 bases are TGTGCCAGCAGTTTTTATGTCAGGGGGGTGGACACCATATATTTT. The whole variable domain, remainder taken from reference TRBV28 and TRBJ1-3, is DVKVTQSSRYLVKRTGEKVFLECVQDMDHENMFWYRQDPGLGLRLIYFSYDVKMKEKGDIPEGYSVSREKKERFSLILESASTNQTSMYLCASSFYVRGVDTIYFGEGSWLTVV.

This clonotype came up many times. The V call is TRBV10-3, the J call TRBJ2-2; 8 positions match TRBD1. Germline trimming cut 7 bases from V and 5 bases from J; bases unmatched to any gene: 3. The CDR3 runs 13 residues. Germline V gene sequence: CDR1 ENHRY, CDR2 SYGVKD. CDR3 sequence: CAITGGRTGELFF. In nucleotides, the CDR3 is TGTGCCATCACAGGGGGCAGAACCGGGGAGCTGTTTTTT.

This rearrangement joins TRBV7-9 to TRBJ2-1, with 7 bases lining up with TRBD1. The trim removed 5 bases at V and 3 bases at J, leaving 10 bases unmatched. This CDR3 spans 16 amino acids. The V gene's germline CDR1 is SEHNR and CDR2 FQNEAQ (reference sequence). The CDR3 DNA reads as TGTGCCAGCAGCACACGACAGGGTACAAGCTACAATGAGCAGTTCTTC. Its protein product is CASSTRQGTSYNEQFF.

The J gene is TRBJ2-7, the V gene TRBV28; TRBD1 might be the D (6 bases). Trimming removed 7 bases from V and 0 bases from J, with 13 bases in between. This CDR3 comprises 14 residues. Germline-derived CDR1 and CDR2 are MDHEN and SYDVKM. As DNA, the CDR3 is TGTGCCAGCACCAGACCACAGGGCTCCTACGAGCAGTACTTC. Encoded protein: CASTRPQGSYEQYF.

This clonotype turned up a few times. CDR3: CAIAPGTNQETQYF. CDR3 nucleotide sequence: TGTGCCATCGCCCCCGGGACTAACCAAGAGACCCAGTACTTC. This chain connects TRBV12-3 or TRBV12-4 to TRBJ2-5, with 7 nucleotides matching TRBD2. CDR3 length: 14 amino acids. The V segment lost 10 bases and the J segment 0 bases; nucleotides outside the gene matches: 8.

The CDR3 sequence: CASSQEKRHTDTQYF. CDR3 sequence (DNA): TGTGCCAGCAGCCAAGAGAAGCGTCATACAGATACGCAGTATTTT. The chain links TRBV3-1 to TRBJ2-3; D is ambiguous. The ends were cut back, 0 bases at V and 3 bases at J, with 10 bases in the middle. The length of the CDR3 is 15 residues. Germline loops: CDR1 LGHDT, CDR2 YNNKEL (reference sequence).

This clonotype was seen more than once but under ten times. The rearrangement joins TRBV28 to TRBJ1-5; a possible D gene is TRBD1 (6 bases). The CDR3 is 11 residues long. CDR1 is MDHEN, CDR2 SYDVKM, per germline. The CDR3 DNA reads as TGTGCGGGGGGCGGCAATCAGCCCCAGCATTTT. Protein sequence: CAGGGNQPQHF.

This sequence joins TRBV5-5 and TRBJ2-1; D uncertain. Germline V CDR1 and CDR2: SGHKS, YYEKEE (reference sequence). The CDR3 covers 15 residues. V was trimmed by 1 base and J by 9 bases, leaving 17 bases between them. The CDR3 spells CASSLKANLGREQFF. CDR3 nucleotides: TGTGCCAGCAGCTTGAAGGCTAACCTTGGGCGTGAGCAGTTCTTC.

This clonotype was observed at least ten times. The rearrangement links TRBV12-3 or TRBV12-4 to TRBJ2-5; the D call may be TRBD1 or TRBD2 (5 bases each). Trimming took off 3 bases at V and 3 bases at J, with 8 bases between the two ends. The CDR3 has 13 residues. The CDR3 protein is CASSFGGEETQYF. The CDR3 DNA sequence: TGTGCCAGCAGTTTTGGGGGAGAAGAGACCCAGTACTTC.

This clonotype was picked up one time. The CDR3 DNA reads as TGCGCCAGCAGCCACCCGCCCGCGTCGGGAGGCAATCAGCCCCAGCATTTT. As protein: CASSHPPASGGNQPQHF. V usage is TRBV4-1 and J usage is TRBJ1-5; D not certain. CDR1 is MGHRA and CDR2 is YSYEKL in the germline V gene. V was pared by 3 bases and J by 2 bases, with 17 bases between. The CDR3 spans 17 residues.

In regard to this clonotype: A much larger clonotype is one base distant, so this may be a read error. The genes are TRBV27 and TRBJ2-2, with TRBD2 identical over 7 bases. The V gene's germline CDR1 is MNHEY and CDR2 SMNVEV (reference sequence). The junction had 10 bases not matched to a gene; V was cut back by 0 bases and J by 6 bases. There are 17 residues in the CDR3. The CDR3 coding sequence is TGTGCCAGCAGTTTATCCCGGACTAGTGAGAGGGCCGGGGAGCTGTTTTTT. It encodes CASSLSRTSERAGELFF.

This clonotype was seen ten or more times. This chain connects TRBV2 to TRBJ2-1; 9 bases are shared with TRBD2. Germline CDR1 and CDR2: SNHLY and FYNNEI. This CDR3 has 14 residues. The V segment lost 6 bases and the J segment 5 bases; nucleotides outside the gene matches: 5. CDR3 sequence: CASRAGLANNEQFF. The CDR3 DNA sequence: TGTGCCAGCAGGGCGGGACTAGCAAACAATGAGCAGTTCTTC.

The chain has TRBV18 and TRBJ2-7; 8 bases match TRBD2. The germline V gene has CDR1 KGHSH and CDR2 LQKENI. V lost 1 base to trimming and J lost 3 bases; unmatched junction nucleotides: 8. This CDR3 is built from 16 residues. DNA of the CDR3: TGTGCCAGCTCACCACGGGGAGCGGGAGTGGTCTACGAGCAGTACTTC. It is translated as CASSPRGAGVVYEQYF.

The table lists this clonotype with many counts. This sequence joins TRBV28 and TRBJ1-2; D is undetermined. The CDR3 has 16 amino acids. Germline lookup yields CDR1 MDHEN and CDR2 SYDVKM. Trimming left V 3 bases short and J 4 bases short, with 18 bases between. The CDR3 bases are TGTGCCAGCAGTTTGAATACTGAACCTTGGGGCTATGGCTACACCTTC. Amino acid sequence: CASSLNTEPWGYGYTF.

This clonotype was seen a few times. This chain uses TRBV27 with TRBJ1-1, with a tentative D call TRBD1 (6 bases). Germline CDR1 is MNHEY and CDR2 is SMNVEV (reference sequence). V dropped 5 bases and J dropped 4 bases, with 14 bases sitting between them. The CDR3 is 14 amino acids. The CDR3 sequence is CASSLHRASTEAFF. CDR3 coding DNA: TGTGCCAGCAGTCTTCACAGGGCGAGCACTGAAGCTTTCTTT.

This clonotype came up many times. The chain is built from TRBV6-1 and TRBJ2-7; the D gene is possibly TRBD2 (6 bases). The ends were cut back, 4 bases at V and 4 bases at J, with 14 bases in the middle. Germline loops: CDR1 MNHNS, CDR2 SASEGT. The CDR3 consists of 14 residues. The CDR3 sequence is CASSVRELRYEQYF. CDR3 DNA: TGTGCCAGCAGTGTTCGGGAGTTAAGGTACGAGCAGTACTTC.

This clonotype was seen once. V gene TRBV2 combines with J gene TRBJ1-6; TRBD1 might be the D (5 bases). From germline, CDR1 is SNHLY and CDR2 FYNNEI. V lost 6 bases and J lost 10, with 16 bases in between. The CDR3 spans 14 residues. CDR3 nucleotides: TGTGCCAGCAGCGCCTCAGGGTTGAGGTCACCCCTCCACTTT. Its protein is CASSASGLRSPLHF.

There are many counts of this clonotype. V and J are TRBV28 and TRBJ2-3; 7 positions match TRBD1. This CDR3 has 15 amino acids. Trimming removed 6 bases from V and 3 bases from J; junction bases left unmatched: 9. In germline, CDR1 is MDHEN, CDR2 SYDVKM. The CDR3 protein is CASRGPQGKTDTQYF. CDR3 coding DNA: TGTGCCAGCAGAGGCCCACAGGGGAAGACAGATACGCAGTATTTT.

This clonotype was recorded at least ten times. J is TRBJ2-7 and V is TRBV10-2; 8 bases line up with TRBD2. Looked up from germline, CDR1 is WSHSY and CDR2 is SAAADI. This CDR3 has 15 residues. The V gene end was trimmed by 4 bases and the J gene end by 4 bases; junction bases not matched to a gene: 9. CDR3 nucleotide sequence: TGCGCCAGCAGTGGTAACGGGAGGGCCCTGTACGAGCAGTACTTC. Translating it yields CASSGNGRALYEQYF.

In its sample, this clonotype was seen many times. V is TRBV10-2 and J is TRBJ2-5; D is unresolved. The CDR3 length is 13 residues. Between the trimmed V and J ends, which lost 6 bases and 4 bases, there was a span of 12 bases. Germline CDR1 is WSHSY and CDR2 is SAAADI. CDR3 protein: CASSKTWGETQYF. CDR3 nucleotides: TGCGCCAGCAGCAAGACTTGGGGAGAGACCCAGTACTTC.

This clonotype was observed a few times. The genes are TRBV9 and TRBJ1-3; no reliable D call. Trimming took off 0 bases at V and 4 bases at J, with 14 bases between the two ends. Germline V gives CDR1 SGDLS, CDR2 YYNGEE. There are 16 residues in the CDR3. Here the CDR3 DNA reads TGTGCCAGCAGCGTAGAGTTTAGGTCGGCAGGAAACACCATATATTTT. Protein: CASSVEFRSAGNTIYF.